The 11 T cell receptor beta chains given below trace back to one sample, sequenced in a study of blood T cell repertoires in COVID-19. Repertoires were generated with immunoSEQ multiplex PCR, while TCRdb's copy carries only in-frame clones and drops some. The data hold 61,000 or so clones, with approximately 80% observed a single time. The specimen was peripheral blood. The receptors derive from a woman in her 70s with acute or convalescent COVID-19.

This clone was observed a few times. The chain carries TRBV11-2 and TRBJ1-5; 9 nucleotides agree with TRBD1. Unmatched junction bases numbered 7, after V lost 5 bases and J lost 5 bases. CDR1 is SGHAT, CDR2 FQNNGV, per germline. The CDR3 has 15 amino acids. The CDR3 DNA reads TGTGCCAGCAGCCCAGGGACAGGGAATTATCAGCCCCAGCATTTT. Translating it yields CASSPGTGNYQPQHF.

This chain uses TRBV28 with TRBJ1-1; no clear D. CDR3 length equals 15 residues. The V end was cut by 7 bases, the J end by 2 bases, with 17 bases between. Looked up from germline, CDR1 is MDHEN and CDR2 is SYDVKM. In nucleotides, the CDR3 is TGTGCCAGCACCCGACCAGGATCAATTAACACTGAAGCTTTCTTT. It translates to CASTRPGSINTEAFF.

This clone was picked up one time. The chain is built from TRBV10-3 and TRBJ1-2; 9 bases agree with TRBD1. Losses at the gene ends were 3 bases for V and 2 bases for J; bases not matched to a gene: 13. Germline V CDR1 and CDR2: ENHRY, SYGVKD. This CDR3 contains 18 residues. The CDR3 DNA is TGTGCCATCAGTGAAGATCCGCCCATCGGACAGGGGAACTATGGCTACACCTTC. This translates into CAISEDPPIGQGNYGYTF.

The chain links TRBV6-5 to TRBJ2-2; D is undetermined. Germline assignment: CDR1 MNHEY and CDR2 SVGAGI. V lost 4 bases and J 1 base, leaving 4 bases between the germline ends. The CDR3 extends over 13 amino acids. CDR3 residues: CASSFQNTGELFF. In DNA form, the CDR3 reads TGTGCCAGCAGTTTCCAGAACACCGGGGAGCTGTTTTTT.

The V and J genes are TRBV4-1 and TRBJ2-1; D possibly corresponds to TRBD2 (5 bases). The CDR3 totals 14 residues. In germline, CDR1 is MGHRA, CDR2 YSYEKL. Trimming pared 0 bases from V and 8 bases from J, leaving 11 bases between. CDR3 in DNA: TGCGCCAGCAGCCAAGATCCCGGGGTCGATGAGCAGTTCTTC. Translated: CASSQDPGVDEQFF.

The chain links TRBV5-1 to TRBJ1-2, with 10 positions matching TRBD1. J gave up 4 bases and V 0 bases, and 0 bases lay outside the gene matches. The CDR3 loop spans 14 amino acids. From germline, CDR1 is SGHRS and CDR2 YFSETQ. This CDR3 is CASSLGTGGYGYTF. The CDR3 DNA follows: TGCGCCAGCAGCTTGGGGACAGGGGGCTATGGCTACACCTTC.

This clone came up a few times. The rearrangement uses TRBV5-8 and TRBJ1-5; the D gene is possibly TRBD1 (5 bases). There are 15 residues in the CDR3. Trimming took off 0 bases at V and 5 bases at J, with 12 bases between the two ends. Germline lookup yields CDR1 SGHTS and CDR2 YDEGEE. Written as DNA, the CDR3 is TGTGCCAGCAGCTTGGGTACCTGGGGGGATCAGCCCCAGCATTTT. Translation: CASSLGTWGDQPQHF.

This clone was detected only a few times. The chain combines TRBV11-2 with TRBJ2-1; perhaps TRBD2 as D (7 bases). The germline gives CDR1 SGHAT, CDR2 FQNNGV. This CDR3 has 16 amino acids. Trimming took off 1 base at V and 6 bases at J, with 16 bases between the two ends. The CDR3 bases are TGTGCCAGCAGCTTAGCGGGGGGCCGAAACCTCAATGAGCAGTTCTTC. Its protein is CASSLAGGRNLNEQFF.

The chain joins TRBV18 to TRBJ2-7; D remains unclear. The CDR3 is 14 amino acids. The V end lost 6 bases, the J end lost 6 bases, and 18 bases lay between the germline ends. Per the germline V gene, CDR1 is KGHSH and CDR2 is LQKENI. The CDR3 DNA reads TGTGCCAGCTCCCCAGAGCGCCTCCTAGGCGAGCAGTACTTC. Protein product: CASSPERLLGEQYF.

The chain carries TRBV7-9 and TRBJ2-7; D not resolved. Germline V gene data show CDR1 as SEHNR and CDR2 as FQNEAQ (reference sequence). The CDR3 extends over 14 amino acids. The V and J ends lost 4 bases and 7 bases respectively, with 17 bases between them. CDR3 in amino acids: CASSSVAEFGEQYF. CDR3 nucleotides: TGTGCCAGCAGCTCAGTCGCGGAGTTCGGAGAGCAGTACTTC.

This clone appeared a single time. V is TRBV19 and J is TRBJ1-5; D is ambiguous. In germline, CDR1 is LNHDA, CDR2 SQIVND (reference sequence). Trimming removed 3 bases from V and 2 bases from J, with 11 bases in between. The CDR3 covers 15 residues. The CDR3 sequence is CASSMWRRGNQPQHF. DNA for the CDR3: TGTGCCAGTAGTATGTGGCGGAGGGGCAATCAGCCCCAGCATTTT.